What follows are 13 T cell receptor beta chains derived from one specimen sequenced in a study of CD4 T cells in relation to SARS-CoV-2 and coronaviruses. Measured with immunoSEQ multiplex PCR; TCRdb has only the in-frame clones, and not every one. The data contain 50,000 to 65,000 clones, roughly 94% of them singletons. Input material: naive CD4+ T cells from PBMCs. Subset in this sample: naive CD4+ T cells isolated by negative enrichment. The receptors derive from an adult with COVID-19.

The table lists this clone with a few counts. CDR3 in amino acids: CASSPGTNNEQFF. For the CDR3, the DNA is TGTGCCAGCAGCCCGGGGACCAACAATGAGCAGTTCTTC. V gene TRBV3-1 (or the pseudogene TRBV3-2) combines with J gene TRBJ2-1; D might be TRBD1 or TRBD2, each matching 5 bases. The CDR3 is 13 amino acids. The V gene's germline CDR1 is LGHDT and CDR2 YNNKEL (reference sequence). Trimming removed 4 bases at V and 5 bases at J, with 9 bases between.

V gene TRBV5-8 combines with J gene TRBJ2-5; D call uncertain. This CDR3 is built from 11 residues. V gave up 1 base and J gave up 6 bases, with 4 bases separating them. Germline CDR1 SGHTS, CDR2 YDEGEE. CDR3 loop: CASSLLQTQYF. In nucleotides, the CDR3 is TGTGCCAGCAGCTTGTTACAGACCCAGTACTTC.

V and J are TRBV5-5 and TRBJ2-5; 12 nucleotides match TRBD2. The CDR3 sequence is 15 residues long. The V segment lost 3 bases and the J segment 2 bases; nucleotides outside the gene matches: 2. Germline V gene lookup returns CDR1 SGHKS and CDR2 YYEKEE (reference sequence). CDR3 in DNA: TGTGCCAGCAGCTATGGACTAGCGGGACAAGAGACCCAGTACTTC. Translation gives CASSYGLAGQETQYF.

DNA of the CDR3: TGTGCCAGCAGCTTCGACCTTTCTCGCGGGAGGGCCGGGTACGAGCAGTACTTC. It specifies CASSFDLSRGRAGYEQYF. This chain connects TRBV5-4 to TRBJ2-7; TRBD2 matches at 9 bases. This CDR3 spans 18 amino acids. The germline gives CDR1 SGHNT, CDR2 YYREEE (reference sequence). V lost 2 bases, J lost 4 bases, and 16 bases stayed unmatched.

The chain links TRBV2 to TRBJ1-6, with 10 bases lining up with TRBD1. Germline V CDR1 and CDR2: SNHLY, FYNNEI. The CDR3 runs 16 residues. Trimming at V came to 3 bases and at J to 9 bases, leaving 8 bases not matched to a gene. The CDR3 DNA reads TGTGCCAGCAGTGACCACGGGACAGGGGAAGGTTCACCCCTCCACTTT. It translates to CASSDHGTGEGSPLHF.

This chain connects TRBV20-1 to TRBJ2-7; 7 bases are shared with TRBD2. Looked up from germline, CDR1 is DFQATT and CDR2 is SNEGSKA (reference sequence). J gave up 0 bases and V 3 bases, and 5 bases lay outside the gene matches. The CDR3 has 14 amino acids. The CDR3 DNA reads as TGCAGTGCTAGTGGCGGGGGAATCTCCTACGAGCAGTACTTC. It translates to CSASGGGISYEQYF.

CDR3 loop: CATSDLQQGADTQYF. The CDR3 nucleotides read TGTGCCACCAGTGATTTGCAACAGGGAGCAGATACGCAGTATTTT. The V and J genes are TRBV24-1 and TRBJ2-3, with D perhaps TRBD1 (6 bases). This CDR3 is built from 15 residues. Trimming removed 0 bases at V and 4 bases at J, with 10 bases between. The germline V gene has CDR1 KGHDR and CDR2 SFDVKD.

The chain uses TRBV18 and TRBJ2-3, with D uncertain. Deletions cut 5 bases from V and 1 base from J, with 16 bases between. Germline loops: CDR1 KGHSH, CDR2 LQKENI. This CDR3 region has 16 residues. The CDR3 DNA is TGTGCCAGCTCATCTACTATAATGGGTGGCACAGATACGCAGTATTTT. This translates into CASSSTIMGGTDTQYF.

The chain links TRBV29-1 to TRBJ2-1; 11 bases map to TRBD2. Germline CDR1 reads SQVTM; CDR2 reads ANQGSEA. Losses at the gene ends were 6 bases for V and 12 bases for J; bases not matched to a gene: 10. The CDR3 contains 13 residues. CDR3 nucleotide sequence: TGCAGCGTAGTGGGACTAGCGGCCGAGCGGCAGTTCTTC. This translates into CSVVGLAAERQFF.

The chain couples TRBV19 to TRBJ2-5, with TRBD1 matching over 7 bases. This CDR3 has 13 amino acids. V dropped 7 bases and J dropped 4; count of bases not matched to a gene: 6. Germline CDR1 reads LNHDA; CDR2 reads SQIVND (reference sequence). The CDR3 DNA is TGTGCCAGTAAACAGGGGTCTCGAGAGACCCAGTACTTC. Translation gives CASKQGSRETQYF.

For the CDR3, the DNA is TGTGCCAGCTCAACCTTACTAGCGACTTCCTACAATGAGCAGTTCTTC. Its protein is CASSTLLATSYNEQFF. The V call is TRBV18, the J call TRBJ2-1; 7 bases are shared with TRBD2. With 5 bases clipped from V and 1 base from J, the junction kept 8 bases outside the gene matches. This CDR3 has 16 residues. Germline V gene lookup returns CDR1 KGHSH and CDR2 LQKENI.

The chain recombines TRBV6-4 with TRBJ2-2; tentatively, D is TRBD2 (6 bases). The CDR3 has 14 residues. The germline V and J ends were trimmed by 6 bases and 8 bases, with 16 bases remaining between them. In germline, CDR1 is MRHNA, CDR2 SNTAGT. CDR3 in DNA: TGTGCCAGCAGGAAGTCGGGAGTATCGGGGGAGCTGTTTTTT. Residues: CASRKSGVSGELFF.

The chain recombines TRBV11-3 with TRBJ2-3; no reliable D call. Trimming left V 3 bases short and J 0 bases short, with 7 bases between. The CDR3 has 14 amino acids. The germline gives CDR1 SGHNT, CDR2 YENEEA. The CDR3: CASSLGRSTDTQYF. The CDR3 DNA reads as TGTGCCAGCAGCTTGGGAAGGAGCACAGATACGCAGTATTTT.